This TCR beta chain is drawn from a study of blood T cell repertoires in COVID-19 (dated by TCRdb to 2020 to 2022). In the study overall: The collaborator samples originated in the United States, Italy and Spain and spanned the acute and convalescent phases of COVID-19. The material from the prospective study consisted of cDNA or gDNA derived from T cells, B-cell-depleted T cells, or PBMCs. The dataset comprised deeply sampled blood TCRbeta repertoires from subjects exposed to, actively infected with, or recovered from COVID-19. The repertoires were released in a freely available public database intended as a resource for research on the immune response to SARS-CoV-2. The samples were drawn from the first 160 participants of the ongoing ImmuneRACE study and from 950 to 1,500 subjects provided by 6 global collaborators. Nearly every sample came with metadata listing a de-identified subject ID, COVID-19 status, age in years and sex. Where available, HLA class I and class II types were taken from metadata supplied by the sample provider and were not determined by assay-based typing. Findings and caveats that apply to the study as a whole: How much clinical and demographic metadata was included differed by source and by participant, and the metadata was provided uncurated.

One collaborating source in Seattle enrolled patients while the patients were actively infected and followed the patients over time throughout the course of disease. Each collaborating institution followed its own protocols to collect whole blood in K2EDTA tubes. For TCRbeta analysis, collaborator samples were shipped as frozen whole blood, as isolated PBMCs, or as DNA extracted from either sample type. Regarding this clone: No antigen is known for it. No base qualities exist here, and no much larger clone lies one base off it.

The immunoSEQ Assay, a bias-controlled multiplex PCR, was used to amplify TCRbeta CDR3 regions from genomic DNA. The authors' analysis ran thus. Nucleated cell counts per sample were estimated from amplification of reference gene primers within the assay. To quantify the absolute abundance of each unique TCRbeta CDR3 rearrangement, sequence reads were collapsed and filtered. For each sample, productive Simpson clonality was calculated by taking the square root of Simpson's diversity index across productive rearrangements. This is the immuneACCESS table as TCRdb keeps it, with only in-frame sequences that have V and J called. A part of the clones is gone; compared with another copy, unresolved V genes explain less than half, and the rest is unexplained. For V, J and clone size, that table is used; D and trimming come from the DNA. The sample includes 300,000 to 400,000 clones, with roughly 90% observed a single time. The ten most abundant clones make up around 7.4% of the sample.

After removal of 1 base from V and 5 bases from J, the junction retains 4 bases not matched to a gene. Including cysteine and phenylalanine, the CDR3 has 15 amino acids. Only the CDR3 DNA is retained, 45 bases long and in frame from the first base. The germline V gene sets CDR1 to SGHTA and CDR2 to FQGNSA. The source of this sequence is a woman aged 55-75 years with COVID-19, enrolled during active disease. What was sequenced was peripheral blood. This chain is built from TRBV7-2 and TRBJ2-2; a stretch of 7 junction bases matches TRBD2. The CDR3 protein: CASSLDGGGTGELFF. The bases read TGTGCCAGCAGCTTAGACGGGGGAGGGACCGGGGAGCTGTTTTTT.